This T cell receptor beta chain originates from a study of T cell repertoires in cytomegalovirus infection. Overall study results and limits: Identification of carriers of CMV plus the relevant HLA was performed using cumulative public TCR beta family frequency.

V was clipped by 8 bases and J by 4 bases; unmatched bases: 13. Germline loops: CDR1 MNHEY, CDR2 SVGEGT. This CDR3 spans 16 amino acids. This clonotype came up a few times. Its antigen is still unknown. MiXCR was run by TCRdb on the reads, yielding one entry per CDR3 protein. The sample carries hundreds of thousands of distinct CDR3 sequences, approximately 24% recorded once. The sequence derives from a human donor in good health (CMV status not recorded). Some clones in this sample may be carry-over from other donors' samples. The sequencing input was CD8+ T cells from PBMCs. The chain recombines TRBV6-2 or TRBV6-3 with TRBJ2-2, with 7 positions matching TRBD2. The CDR3 region is CASCQAGDLSTGELFF. In DNA, the CDR3 is TGTGCCAGCTGCCAGGCGGGGGATCTTAGCACCGGGGAGCTGTTTTTT.